One sample yielded the 21 T cell receptor beta chains listed below, sequenced in a study of response to subunit inactivated influenza vaccine. TCRdb recomputed calls from the RT-PCR reads with MiXCR, one row per CDR3 protein. The sample yields roughly 620,000 distinct CDR3 sequences, approximately 11% seen once. A further study also used this sample, focusing on T cells expressing NK-cell markers. From that paper: Making the TCR beta cDNA relied on 5'RACE template switching with UMIs.

The sequencing used PBMCs from blood, collected on the day of vaccination. The receptor source for this set is a man between 50 and 59 years old who received an inactivated influenza vaccine.

This clonotype was counted a few times. The V and J genes are TRBV25-1 and TRBJ2-7; D possibly corresponds to TRBD1 (6 bases). The CDR3 is 17 residues long. The germline V gene encodes CDR1 MGHDK and CDR2 SYGVNS. The V end was cut by 4 bases, the J end by 4 bases, with 23 bases between. The CDR3 coding sequence is TGTGCCAGCAGTGGGACACCGGGACAAGGGATTGTTTACGAGCAGTACTTC. This gives the protein CASSGTPGQGIVYEQYF.

The chain combines TRBV6-1 with TRBJ1-1; D unclear. Germline assignment: CDR1 MNHNS and CDR2 SASEGT. The CDR3 extends over 14 amino acids. V was cut by 3 bases and J by 2 bases, with 10 bases left in between. This CDR3 is CASSEWFLNTEAFF. The CDR3 DNA reads TGTGCCAGCAGTGAGTGGTTCCTTAACACTGAAGCTTTCTTT.

This clonotype came up many times. The chain carries TRBV4-2 and TRBJ2-1, with D possibly TRBD2 on 5 matching bases. This CDR3 has 14 residues. Germline V gene sequence: CDR1 LGHNA, CDR2 YNFKEQ. The ends were cut back, 2 bases at V and 3 bases at J, with 8 bases in the middle. CDR3 loop: CASSQRGLYNEQFF. The CDR3 DNA reads TGTGCCAGCAGCCAACGAGGACTCTACAATGAGCAGTTCTTC.

This clonotype came up many times. The rearrangement joins TRBV10-3 to TRBJ1-5, with D possibly matching TRBD1 (5 bases). V lost 4 bases, J lost 9 bases, and 13 bases lay in between. CDR3 size: 13 residues. CDR1 and CDR2 (germline): ENHRY, SYGVKD. The CDR3 DNA is TGTGCCATCAGTGCCAACACGGGGCTGCCCCAGCATTTT. It translates to CAISANTGLPQHF.

V gene TRBV10-3 combines with J gene TRBJ2-1; D call uncertain. This CDR3 spans 11 amino acids. Germline assignment: CDR1 ENHRY and CDR2 SYGVKD. Deletions cut 6 bases from V and 4 bases from J, with 4 bases between. Written as DNA, the CDR3 is TGTGCCATCAGGACTTACAATGAGCAGTTCTTC. It is translated as CAIRTYNEQFF.

The table lists this clonotype with a count of one. V and J are TRBV6-2 or TRBV6-3 and TRBJ1-5; the D gene is possibly TRBD1 (5 bases). The ends were cut back, 6 bases at V and 0 bases at J, with 18 bases in the middle. The CDR3 covers 17 residues. Germline-derived CDR1 and CDR2 are MNHEY and SVGEGT. The CDR3 loop is CASSDSRILYSNQPQHF. The CDR3 nucleotides are TGTGCCAGCAGCGACAGCCGGATCCTCTATAGCAATCAGCCCCAGCATTTT.

This chain joins TRBV20-1 and TRBJ2-5, with TRBD2 as a possible D gene (7 bases). Germline assignment: CDR1 DFQATT and CDR2 SNEGSKA (reference sequence). V shed 2 bases and J shed 5 bases, with 12 bases lying between them. CDR3 length equals 13 residues. Here the CDR3 reads CSARTAGAETQYF. The CDR3 nucleotides are TGCAGTGCTAGAACCGCGGGGGCCGAGACCCAGTACTTC.

The V gene is TRBV11-2, the J gene TRBJ2-7; D possibly corresponds to TRBD2 (5 bases). The CDR3 sequence is 13 residues long. The germline CDR1 and CDR2 sequences are SGHAT and FQNNGV. Trimming cost V 5 bases and J 6 bases, with 14 bases left between them. The CDR3 protein is CASSTGLAGEQYF. The CDR3 nucleotides read TGTGCCAGCAGCACCGGGCTAGCTGGCGAGCAGTACTTC.

V gene TRBV12-3 or TRBV12-4 combines with J gene TRBJ1-6; unclear D gene. V was trimmed by 6 bases and J by 11 bases, leaving 11 bases between them. This CDR3 comprises 12 residues. CDR3 residues: CASRESRTPLHF. The CDR3 DNA reads TGTGCCAGCAGGGAGAGTAGGACACCCCTCCACTTT.

The chain is built from TRBV5-1 and TRBJ2-2, with 11 bases matching TRBD2. The V gene's germline CDR1 is SGHRS and CDR2 YFSETQ. V was clipped by 3 bases and J by 1 base; unmatched bases: 5. This CDR3 is 17 amino acids long. As DNA, the CDR3 is TGCGCCAGCAGCTGGGGGACTAGCGGCCGGAACACCGGGGAGCTGTTTTTT. It translates to CASSWGTSGRNTGELFF.

This clonotype was seen only a few times. The chain uses TRBV4-3 and TRBJ1-1; D is ambiguous. The CDR3 runs to 13 residues. CDR1 and CDR2 from the germline V gene are LGHNA and YSLEER. The V end was cut by 4 bases, the J end by 2 bases, with 8 bases between. The chain's CDR3 is CASSRNSNTEAFF. Written as DNA, the CDR3 is TGCGCCAGCAGCCGGAACAGTAACACTGAAGCTTTCTTT.

This sequence joins TRBV7-9 and TRBJ2-5, with a possible D match to TRBD1 (5 bases). V was shortened by 4 bases and J by 5 bases, with 17 bases between the two germline ends. Germline CDR1 is SEHNR and CDR2 is FQNEAQ (reference sequence). The CDR3 is 15 amino acids. Here the CDR3 reads CASSSDISLWETQYF. CDR3 DNA: TGTGCCAGCAGCTCGGACATATCCCTCTGGGAGACCCAGTACTTC.

Only a few counts were recorded for this clonotype. J is TRBJ2-7 and V is TRBV3-1, with 7 bases fitting TRBD1. V lost 6 bases, J lost 2 bases, and 7 bases stayed unmatched. The CDR3 runs 14 residues. CDR1 is LGHDT and CDR2 is YNNKEL in the germline V gene (reference sequence). The CDR3 region has the DNA TGTGCCAGCAGACAACAGGGGCCACCCTACGAGCAGTACTTC. This translates into CASRQQGPPYEQYF.

Concerning this clonotype itself: The germline gene is not matched at one end of the junction; a read error may be the cause. This sequence joins TRBV5-5 and TRBJ2-2; D gene unclear. The V gene's germline CDR1 is SGHKS and CDR2 YYEKEE (reference sequence). The CDR3 contains 15 residues. The CDR3 loop is CAGSLLGGVTGELFF. The CDR3 nucleotides are TGTGCCGGCAGCTTGTTAGGCGGTGTCACCGGGGAGCTGTTTTTT.

This clonotype has more than one count but fewer than ten. The chain employs TRBV28 and TRBJ1-4, with TRBD1 as a possible D gene (6 bases). This CDR3 is built from 15 residues. CDR1 and CDR2 (germline): MDHEN, SYDVKM. Trimming pared 7 bases from V and 5 bases from J, leaving 17 bases between. This chain's CDR3 is CASTSGTLLNEKLFF. DNA of the CDR3: TGTGCCAGCACCTCCGGGACACTTCTAAATGAAAAACTGTTTTTT.

This clonotype was recorded a few times. The rearrangement joins TRBV11-2 to TRBJ2-7; no firm D call. The V end was cut by 3 bases, the J end by 4 bases, with 10 bases between. The CDR3 consists of 13 residues. The germline CDR1 and CDR2 sequences are SGHAT and FQNNGV. DNA of the CDR3: TGTGCCAGCAGCTTGAGTGATAAATACGAGCAGTACTTC. Protein sequence: CASSLSDKYEQYF.

This clonotype was found a few times. V and J are TRBV5-1 and TRBJ2-2; 8 bases are shared with TRBD2. The junction had 4 bases not matched to a gene; V was cut back by 0 bases and J by 3 bases. CDR3 length: 16 amino acids. CDR1 SGHRS and CDR2 YFSETQ come from the germline V gene. CDR3 DNA: TGCGCCAGCAGCTTGGCAAGCGGGGGCCACACCGGGGAGCTGTTTTTT. Its translation is CASSLASGGHTGELFF.

This clonotype has a handful of counts. V is TRBV7-2 and J is TRBJ2-7, with D possibly matching TRBD1 (6 bases). Germline-derived CDR1 and CDR2 are SGHTA and FQGNSA. This CDR3 region has 16 residues. With 5 bases removed from V and 4 bases from J, the gap between germline ends came to 21 bases. CDR3 residues: CASSRGGGRGEYEQYF. The DNA of the CDR3 is TGTGCCAGCAGCCGGGGTGGTGGCAGGGGAGAATACGAGCAGTACTTC.

This clonotype has only a few counts. V and J are TRBV3-1 and TRBJ1-6; the D is unclear. Germline lookup yields CDR1 LGHDT and CDR2 YNNKEL (reference sequence). The CDR3 contains 17 residues. V dropped 1 base and J dropped 0 bases, with 10 bases sitting between them. The CDR3 sequence is CASSQVGGSSYNSPLHF. CDR3 nucleotides: TGTGCCAGCAGCCAAGTGGGAGGGAGCTCCTATAATTCACCCCTCCACTTT.

The V call is TRBV12-3 or TRBV12-4, the J call TRBJ2-1; 9 bases line up with TRBD2. This CDR3 spans 16 amino acids. Trimming at V came to 5 bases and at J to 2 bases, leaving 7 bases not matched to a gene. The CDR3 DNA is TGTGCCAGCAGTAACCGAGCGGGGGGCACCTACAATGAGCAGTTCTTC. Translation: CASSNRAGGTYNEQFF.

This clonotype was counted only a few times. This sequence joins TRBV19 and TRBJ2-1, with D possibly TRBD2 on 5 matching bases. Per the germline V gene, CDR1 is LNHDA and CDR2 is SQIVND (reference sequence). CDR3 length: 17 residues. V lost 4 bases and J lost 1, with 17 bases in between. Here the CDR3 reads CASSKEDSSRSYNEQFF. CDR3 nucleotides: TGTGCCAGTAGTAAGGAGGACTCCAGTCGGTCCTACAATGAGCAGTTCTTC.